Below are 10 T cell receptor beta chains sequenced from a single sample in a study of blood T cells in healthy people across ages. Alongside a J-beta primer mix, a sample-barcoded 5' primer served in a second PCR lasting 7 to 11 cycles. TCRdb re-derived calls from the 5' RACE reads in MiXCR, one entry per CDR3 protein. The repertoire holds 800,000 or so distinct CDR3 sequences, 20% to 25% seen once, with approximately 4% in the top ten. This sample also belongs to another study, concerning T cells of mothers and their children.

Sequenced: blood. These receptors came from a boy younger than 18 in good health.

This clonotype was seen a few times. The genes are TRBV25-1 and TRBJ2-1, with 9 positions matching TRBD2. V lost 4 bases and J lost 6; bases outside the gene matches: 13. Germline CDR1 reads MGHDK; CDR2 reads SYGVNS. The CDR3 sequence is 17 residues long. DNA of the CDR3: TGTGCCAGCAGTGTCTATCCTGGGCTAGCGGGGTCCAATGAGCAGTTCTTC. Protein product: CASSVYPGLAGSNEQFF.

The rearrangement links TRBV9 to TRBJ2-1; no clear D. This CDR3 has 11 amino acids. Trimming removed 1 base at V and 10 bases at J, with 6 bases between. The germline gives CDR1 SGDLS, CDR2 YYNGEE. Here the CDR3 DNA reads TGTGCCAGCAGCGTATCAGCGGAGCAGTTCTTC. Residues: CASSVSAEQFF.

The chain recombines TRBV5-5 with TRBJ2-1; tentatively, D is TRBD1 or TRBD2 (5 bases each). The J call may be mistaken, given a closer DNA end match to TRBJ2-7. The CDR3 is 14 amino acids. Germline V gives CDR1 SGHKS, CDR2 YYEKEE (reference sequence). The DNA of the CDR3 is TGTGCCAGCAGGCGAGGGACGGACTCCTACGAGCAGTACTTC. As protein: CASRRGTDSYEQYF.

The chain joins TRBV6-2 or TRBV6-3 to TRBJ1-6; D might be TRBD1 (6 bases). The ends were cut back, 6 bases at V and 2 bases at J, with 26 bases in the middle. Germline V gene data show CDR1 as MNHEY and CDR2 as SVGEGT. The CDR3 is 20 amino acids. As DNA, the CDR3 is TGTGCCAGCAGCCCTCTCGGACAGTCGAACGTCGACGCCTATAATTCACCCCTCCACTTT. Its protein is CASSPLGQSNVDAYNSPLHF.

The chain is built from TRBV4-1 and TRBJ1-5; D is unresolved. The CDR3 is made up of 13 amino acids. Germline V gene data show CDR1 as MGHRA and CDR2 as YSYEKL. With 1 base removed from V and 4 bases from J, the gap between germline ends came to 5 bases. DNA of the CDR3: TGCGCCAGCAGCCAAGTTCTAAATCAGCCCCAGCATTTT. Its protein product is CASSQVLNQPQHF.

This clonotype was recorded many times. The J gene is TRBJ2-3, the V gene TRBV7-2, with 10 bases aligning to TRBD2. In germline, CDR1 is SGHTA, CDR2 FQGNSA. This CDR3 is built from 17 residues. V lost 1 base, J lost 2 bases, and 6 bases stayed unmatched. This chain's CDR3 is CASSLVQLAGPTDTQYF. CDR3 nucleotides: TGTGCCAGCAGCTTAGTACAACTAGCGGGACCCACAGATACGCAGTATTTT.

This clonotype was observed a handful of times. The chain joins TRBV6-1 to TRBJ2-6; D is unresolved. V lost 1 base, J lost 0 bases, and 4 bases lay in between. Germline CDR1 reads MNHNS; CDR2 reads SASEGT. This CDR3 comprises 15 residues. The chain's CDR3 is CASSEDSSGANVLTF. CDR3 coding DNA: TGTGCCAGCAGTGAAGACAGCTCTGGGGCCAACGTCCTGACTTTC.

This rearrangement joins TRBV6-4 to TRBJ1-1; D unresolved. Germline loops: CDR1 MRHNA, CDR2 SNTAGT. This CDR3 spans 18 amino acids. The V gene lost 3 bases and the J gene lost 8 bases, with 28 bases spanning the gap. Here the CDR3 DNA reads TGTGCCAGCAGTGATCCTGACTCACACCTGAGGAACGGTATAGAAGCTTTCTTT. Amino acid sequence: CASSDPDSHLRNGIEAFF.

The chain employs TRBV11-2 and TRBJ2-7; 7 nucleotides match TRBD1. CDR1 SGHAT and CDR2 FQNNGV come from the germline V gene. V lost 3 bases and J lost 2; bases outside the gene matches: 4. The CDR3 runs to 14 residues. The CDR3 DNA reads TGTGCCAGCAGCTTGGACGACAGGGCCTACGAGCAGTACTTC. As protein: CASSLDDRAYEQYF.

This sequence joins TRBV29-1 and TRBJ2-5, with 8 bases that match TRBD1. CDR3 length: 14 residues. Germline V gene data show CDR1 as SQVTM and CDR2 as ANQGSEA. Trimming cost V 0 bases and J 4 bases; bases outside gene matches: 4. CDR3 region: CSVEDRGRRETQYF. Written as DNA, the CDR3 is TGCAGCGTTGAAGACAGGGGGCGGAGAGAGACCCAGTACTTC.